This T cell receptor beta chain was sequenced in a study of beta chain features in type 1 diabetes. Germline values: CDR1 SGHRS, CDR2 YFSETQ. Trimming removed 1 base at V and 0 bases at J, with 7 bases between. CDR3 length: 15 residues. Purity exceeding 98% was reached by all sorted populations. Expressed TCRB transcripts were sequenced after all isolated RNA was converted to cDNA. Profiling relied on immunoSEQ multiplex PCR, and the TCRdb table lists in-frame clones only, not all of them. This table has about 140,000 clones, about 9.7% appearing once. This receptor was taken from a woman in her thirties or forties in good health. This chain connects TRBV5-1 to TRBJ2-2; D gene ambiguous. The material sequenced was central memory CD4+ T cells from blood. CDR3 DNA sequence: TGCGCCAGCAGCTTGTCCATTGCGAACACCGGGGAGCTGTTTTTT. Protein sequence: CASSLSIANTGELFF.